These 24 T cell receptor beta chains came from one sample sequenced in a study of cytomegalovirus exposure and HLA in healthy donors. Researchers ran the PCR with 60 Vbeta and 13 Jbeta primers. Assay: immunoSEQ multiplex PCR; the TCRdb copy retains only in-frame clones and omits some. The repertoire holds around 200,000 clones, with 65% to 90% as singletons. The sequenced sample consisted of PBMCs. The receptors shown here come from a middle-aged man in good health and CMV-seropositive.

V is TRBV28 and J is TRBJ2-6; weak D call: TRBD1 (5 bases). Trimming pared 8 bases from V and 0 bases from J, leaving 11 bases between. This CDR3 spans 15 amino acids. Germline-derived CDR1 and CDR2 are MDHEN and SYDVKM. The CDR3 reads CASSGQGSGANVLTF. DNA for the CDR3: TGTGCCAGCTCAGGGCAGGGCTCTGGGGCCAACGTCCTGACTTTC.

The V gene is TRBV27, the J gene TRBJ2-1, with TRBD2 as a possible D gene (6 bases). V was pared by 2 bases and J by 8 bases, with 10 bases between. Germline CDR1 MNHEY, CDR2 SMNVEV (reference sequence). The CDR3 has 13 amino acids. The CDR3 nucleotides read TGTGCCAGCAGTTTAGGAGGGATCGATGAGCAGTTCTTC. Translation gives CASSLGGIDEQFF.

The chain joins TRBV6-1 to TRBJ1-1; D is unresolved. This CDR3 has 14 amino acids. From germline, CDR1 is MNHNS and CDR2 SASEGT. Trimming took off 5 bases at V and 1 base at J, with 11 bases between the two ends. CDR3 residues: CASSFGAGNTEAFF. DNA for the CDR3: TGTGCCAGCAGTTTTGGCGCGGGGAACACTGAAGCTTTCTTT.

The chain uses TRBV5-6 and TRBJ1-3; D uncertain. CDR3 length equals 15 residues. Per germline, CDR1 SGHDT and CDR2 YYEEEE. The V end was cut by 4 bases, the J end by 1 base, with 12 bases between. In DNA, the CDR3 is TGTGCCAGCAGCCTAGCGGGAGGGTCTGGAAACACCATATATTTT. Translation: CASSLAGGSGNTIYF. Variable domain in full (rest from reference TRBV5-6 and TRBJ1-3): DAGVTQSPTHLIKTRGQQVTLRCSPKSGHDTVSWYQQALGQGPQFIFQYYEEEERQRGNFPDRFSGHQFPNYSSELNVNALLLGDSALYLCASSLAGGSGNTIYFGEGSWLTVV.

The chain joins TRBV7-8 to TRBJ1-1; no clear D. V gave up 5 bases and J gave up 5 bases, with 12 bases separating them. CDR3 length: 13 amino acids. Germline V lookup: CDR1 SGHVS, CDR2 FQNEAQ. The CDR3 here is CASSGDPGTEAFF. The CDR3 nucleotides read TGTGCCAGCAGCGGGGATCCGGGGACTGAAGCTTTCTTT.

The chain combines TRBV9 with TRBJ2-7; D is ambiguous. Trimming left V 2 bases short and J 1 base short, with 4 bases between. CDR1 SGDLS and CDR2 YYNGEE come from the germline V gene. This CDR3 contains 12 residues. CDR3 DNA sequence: TGTGCCAGCAGCGTGCTATCCTACGAGCAGTACTTC. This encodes CASSVLSYEQYF.

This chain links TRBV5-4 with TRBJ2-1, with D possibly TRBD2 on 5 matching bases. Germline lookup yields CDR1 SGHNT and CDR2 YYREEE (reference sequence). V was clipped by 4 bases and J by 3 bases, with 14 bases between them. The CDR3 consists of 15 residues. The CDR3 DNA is TGTGCCAGCAGCCCCGGCCGGGGTAACTACAATGAGCAGTTCTTC. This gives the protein CASSPGRGNYNEQFF.

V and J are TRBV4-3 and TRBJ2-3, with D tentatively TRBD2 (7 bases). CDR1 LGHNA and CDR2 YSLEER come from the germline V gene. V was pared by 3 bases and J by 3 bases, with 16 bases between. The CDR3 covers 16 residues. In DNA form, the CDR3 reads TGCGCCAGCAGCCACCAAGGGGGGGGCAGGACAGATACGCAGTATTTT. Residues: CASSHQGGGRTDTQYF.

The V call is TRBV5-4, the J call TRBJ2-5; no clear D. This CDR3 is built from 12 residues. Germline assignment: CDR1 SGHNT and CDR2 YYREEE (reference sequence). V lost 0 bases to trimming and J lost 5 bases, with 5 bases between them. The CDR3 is CASSLDQETQYF. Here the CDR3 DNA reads TGTGCCAGCAGCTTGGATCAGGAGACCCAGTACTTC.

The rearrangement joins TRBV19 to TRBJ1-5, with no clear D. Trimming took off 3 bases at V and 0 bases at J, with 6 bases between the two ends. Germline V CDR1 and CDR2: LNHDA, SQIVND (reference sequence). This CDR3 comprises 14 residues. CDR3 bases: TGTGCCAGTAGTATGGAGGATAGCAATCAGCCCCAGCATTTT. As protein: CASSMEDSNQPQHF.

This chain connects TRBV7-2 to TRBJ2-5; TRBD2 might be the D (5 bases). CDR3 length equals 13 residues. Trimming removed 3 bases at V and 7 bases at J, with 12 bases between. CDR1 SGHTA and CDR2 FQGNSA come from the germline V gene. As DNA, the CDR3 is TGTGCCAGCAGCTTTGACCGCGCGGGGACCCAGTACTTC. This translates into CASSFDRAGTQYF.

The CDR3 region has the DNA TGTGCCAGCAGTTTATCAGGGTCCGGCAATCAGCCCCAGCATTTT. Residues: CASSLSGSGNQPQHF. The chain combines TRBV28 with TRBJ1-5; D may be TRBD1 (5 bases). Germline loops: CDR1 MDHEN, CDR2 SYDVKM. The CDR3 length is 15 residues. V lost 1 base and J lost 2, with 9 bases in between.

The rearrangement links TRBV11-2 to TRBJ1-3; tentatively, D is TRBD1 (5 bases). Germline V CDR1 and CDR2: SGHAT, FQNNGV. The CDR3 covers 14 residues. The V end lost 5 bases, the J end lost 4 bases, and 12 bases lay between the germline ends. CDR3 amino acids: CASSVGTSGNTIYF. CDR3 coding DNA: TGTGCCAGCAGCGTAGGGACTTCAGGAAACACCATATATTTT.

The CDR3 loop reads CASSWDRDGNTEAFF. The CDR3 DNA sequence: TGTGCCAGCAGCTGGGACAGGGATGGGAACACTGAAGCTTTCTTT. The chain has TRBV11-2 and TRBJ1-1; 9 nucleotides line up with TRBD1. There are 15 residues in the CDR3. Trimming removed 4 bases from V and 1 base from J; junction bases left unmatched: 4. Germline CDR1 is SGHAT and CDR2 is FQNNGV.

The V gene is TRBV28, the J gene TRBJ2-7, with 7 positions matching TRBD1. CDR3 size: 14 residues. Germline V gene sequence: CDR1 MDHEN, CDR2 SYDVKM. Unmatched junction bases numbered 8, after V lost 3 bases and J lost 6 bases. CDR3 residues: CASSFVGQQAEQYF. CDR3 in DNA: TGTGCCAGCAGTTTTGTGGGACAGCAGGCCGAGCAGTACTTC.

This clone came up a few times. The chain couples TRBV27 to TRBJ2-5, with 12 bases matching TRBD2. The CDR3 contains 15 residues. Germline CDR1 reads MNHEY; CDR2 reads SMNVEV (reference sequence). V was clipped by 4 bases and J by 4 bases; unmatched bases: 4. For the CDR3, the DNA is TGTGCCAGCAGTTCTAGCGGGGGGGCTGGAGAGACCCAGTACTTC. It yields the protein CASSSSGGAGETQYF.

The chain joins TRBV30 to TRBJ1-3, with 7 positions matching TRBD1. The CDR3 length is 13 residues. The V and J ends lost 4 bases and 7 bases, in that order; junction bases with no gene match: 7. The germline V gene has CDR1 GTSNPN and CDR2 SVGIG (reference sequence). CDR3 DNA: TGTGCCTGGAACCACGGGACAGCCAACACCATATATTTT. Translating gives CAWNHGTANTIYF. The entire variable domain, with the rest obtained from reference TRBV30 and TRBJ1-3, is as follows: SQTIHQWPATLVQPVGSPLSLECTVEGTSNPNLYWYRQAAGRGLQLLFYSVGIGQISSEVPQNLSASRPQDRQFILSSKKLLLSDSGFYLCAWNHGTANTIYFGEGSWLTVV.

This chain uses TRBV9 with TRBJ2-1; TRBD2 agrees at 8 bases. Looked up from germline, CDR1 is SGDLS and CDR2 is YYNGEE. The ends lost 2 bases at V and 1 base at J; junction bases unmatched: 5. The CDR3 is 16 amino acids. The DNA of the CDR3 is TGTGCCAGCAGCGTCGAAACTAGCGGTTCCTACAATGAGCAGTTCTTC. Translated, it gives CASSVETSGSYNEQFF.

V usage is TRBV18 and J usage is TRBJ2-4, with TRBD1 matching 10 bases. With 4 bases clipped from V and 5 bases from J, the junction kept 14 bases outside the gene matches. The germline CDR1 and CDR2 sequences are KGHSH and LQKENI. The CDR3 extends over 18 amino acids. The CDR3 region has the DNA TGTGCCAGCTCACGGCCCGGGACAGGGGCGATAGCGGAAAACATTCAGTACTTC. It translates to CASSRPGTGAIAENIQYF.

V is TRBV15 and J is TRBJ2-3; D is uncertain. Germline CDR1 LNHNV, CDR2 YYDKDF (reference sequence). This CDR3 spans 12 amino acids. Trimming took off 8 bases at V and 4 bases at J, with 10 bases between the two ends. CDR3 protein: CATADGADTQYF. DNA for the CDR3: TGTGCCACCGCGGATGGTGCAGATACGCAGTATTTT.

CDR3 sequence reads: CASSSWTGVLGPQHF. Here the CDR3 DNA reads TGTGCCAGCAGCTCTTGGACAGGTGTCCTCGGGCCCCAGCATTTT. This chain connects TRBV7-8 to TRBJ1-5; TRBD1 matches at 7 bases. V trimming: 4 bases; J trimming: 9 bases; junction bases outside the gene matches: 12. CDR1 is SGHVS, CDR2 FQNEAQ, per germline. The CDR3 is made up of 15 amino acids. Complete variable domain (other parts from reference TRBV7-8 and TRBJ1-5): GAGVSQSPRYKVAKRGQDVALRCDPISGHVSLFWYQQALGQGPEFLTYFQNEAQLDKSGLPSDRFFAERPEGSVSTLKIQRTQQEDSAVYLCASSSWTGVLGPQHFGDGTRLSIL.

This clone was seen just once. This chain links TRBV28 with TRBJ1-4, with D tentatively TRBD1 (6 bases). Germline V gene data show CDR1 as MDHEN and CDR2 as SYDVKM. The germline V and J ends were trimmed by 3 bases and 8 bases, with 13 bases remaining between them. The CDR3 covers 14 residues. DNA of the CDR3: TGTGCCAGCAGTTTTACGGGTAGGGGGGAAAAACTGTTTTTT. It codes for CASSFTGRGEKLFF.

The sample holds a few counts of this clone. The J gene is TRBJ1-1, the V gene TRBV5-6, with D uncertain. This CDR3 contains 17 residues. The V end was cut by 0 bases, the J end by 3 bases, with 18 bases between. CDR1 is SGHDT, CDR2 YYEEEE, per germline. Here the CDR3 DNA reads TGTGCCAGCAGCTTGGTTTCTAAAAAGCGGCCTGACACTGAAGCTTTCTTT. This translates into CASSLVSKKRPDTEAFF.

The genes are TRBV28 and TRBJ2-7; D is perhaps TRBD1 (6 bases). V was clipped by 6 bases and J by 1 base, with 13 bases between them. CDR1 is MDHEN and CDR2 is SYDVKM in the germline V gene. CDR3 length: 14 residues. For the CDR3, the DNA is TGTGCCAGCAGCGATGGGGGCCCTTCCTACGAGCAGTACTTC. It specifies CASSDGGPSYEQYF.